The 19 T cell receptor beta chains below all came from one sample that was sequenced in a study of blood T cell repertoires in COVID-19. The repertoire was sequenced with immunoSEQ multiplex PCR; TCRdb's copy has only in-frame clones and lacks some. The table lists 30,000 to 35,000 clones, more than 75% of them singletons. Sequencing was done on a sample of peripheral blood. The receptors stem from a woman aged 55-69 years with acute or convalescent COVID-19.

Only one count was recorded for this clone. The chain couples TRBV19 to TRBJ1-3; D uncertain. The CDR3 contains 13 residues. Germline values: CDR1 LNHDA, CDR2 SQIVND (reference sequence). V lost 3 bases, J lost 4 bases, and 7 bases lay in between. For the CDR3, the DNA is TGTGCCAGTAGTATCCCCGTCGGAAACACCATATATTTT. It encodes CASSIPVGNTIYF.

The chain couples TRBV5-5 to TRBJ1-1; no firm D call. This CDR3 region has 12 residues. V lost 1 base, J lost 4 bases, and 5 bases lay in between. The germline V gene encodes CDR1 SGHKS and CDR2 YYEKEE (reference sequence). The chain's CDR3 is CASSLFGTEAFF. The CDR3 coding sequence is TGTGCCAGCAGCTTGTTCGGCACTGAAGCTTTCTTT.

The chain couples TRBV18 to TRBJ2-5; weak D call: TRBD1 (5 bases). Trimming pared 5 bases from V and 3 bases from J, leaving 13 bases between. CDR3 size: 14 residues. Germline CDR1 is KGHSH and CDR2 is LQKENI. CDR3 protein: CASSWGGREETQYF. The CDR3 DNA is TGTGCCAGCTCATGGGGCGGCAGGGAAGAGACCCAGTACTTC.

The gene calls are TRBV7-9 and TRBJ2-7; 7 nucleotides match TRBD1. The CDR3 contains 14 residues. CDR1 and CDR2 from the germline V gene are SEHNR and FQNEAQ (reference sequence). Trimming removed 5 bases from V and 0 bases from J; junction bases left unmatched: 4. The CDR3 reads CASSMGTASYEQYF. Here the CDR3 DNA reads TGTGCCAGCAGCATGGGGACAGCCTCCTACGAGCAGTACTTC.

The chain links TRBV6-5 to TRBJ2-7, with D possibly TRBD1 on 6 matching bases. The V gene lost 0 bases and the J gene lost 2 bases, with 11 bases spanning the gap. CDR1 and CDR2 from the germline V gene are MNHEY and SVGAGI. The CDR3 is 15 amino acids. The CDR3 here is CASSYSSRGTYEQYF. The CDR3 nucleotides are TGTGCCAGCAGTTACTCGAGTAGGGGGACCTACGAGCAGTACTTC.

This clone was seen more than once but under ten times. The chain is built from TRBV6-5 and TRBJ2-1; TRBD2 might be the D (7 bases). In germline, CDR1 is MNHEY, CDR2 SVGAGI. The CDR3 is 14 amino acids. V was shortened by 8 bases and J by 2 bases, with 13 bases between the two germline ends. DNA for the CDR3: TGTGCCAGCTCGGCGGGGGCCCCCTACAATGAGCAGTTCTTC. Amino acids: CASSAGAPYNEQFF.

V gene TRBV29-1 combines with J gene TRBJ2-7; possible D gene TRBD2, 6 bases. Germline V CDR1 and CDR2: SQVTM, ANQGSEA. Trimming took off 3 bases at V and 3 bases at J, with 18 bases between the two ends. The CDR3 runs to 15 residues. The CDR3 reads CSVETEGGQDYEQYF. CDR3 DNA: TGCAGCGTTGAGACCGAAGGAGGGCAAGACTACGAGCAGTACTTC.

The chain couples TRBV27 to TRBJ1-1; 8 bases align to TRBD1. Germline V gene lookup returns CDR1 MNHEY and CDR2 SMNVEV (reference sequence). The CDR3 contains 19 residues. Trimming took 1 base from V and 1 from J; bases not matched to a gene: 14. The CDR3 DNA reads TGTGCCAGCAGTTTATTTGCCCATCGACAGGGGATGAGGAACACTGAAGCTTTCTTT. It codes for CASSLFAHRQGMRNTEAFF.

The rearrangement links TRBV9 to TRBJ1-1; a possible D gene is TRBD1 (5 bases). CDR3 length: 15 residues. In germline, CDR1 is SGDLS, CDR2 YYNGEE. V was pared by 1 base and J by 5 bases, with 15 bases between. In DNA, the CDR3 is TGTGCCAGCAGCGTAAACCCGCTCGGGGGGACTGAAGCTTTCTTT. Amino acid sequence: CASSVNPLGGTEAFF.

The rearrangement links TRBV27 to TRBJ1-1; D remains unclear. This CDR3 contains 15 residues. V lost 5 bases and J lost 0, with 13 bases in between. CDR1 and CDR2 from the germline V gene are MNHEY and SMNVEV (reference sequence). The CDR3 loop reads CASSPHGFMNTEAFF. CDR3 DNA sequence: TGTGCCAGCAGTCCCCATGGCTTCATGAACACTGAAGCTTTCTTT.

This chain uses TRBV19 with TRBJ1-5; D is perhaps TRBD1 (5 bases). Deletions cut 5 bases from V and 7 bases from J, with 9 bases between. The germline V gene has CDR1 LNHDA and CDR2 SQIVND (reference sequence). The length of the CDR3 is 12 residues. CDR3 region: CASSPGWQPQHF. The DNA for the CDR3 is TGTGCCAGTAGTCCAGGGTGGCAGCCCCAGCATTTT.

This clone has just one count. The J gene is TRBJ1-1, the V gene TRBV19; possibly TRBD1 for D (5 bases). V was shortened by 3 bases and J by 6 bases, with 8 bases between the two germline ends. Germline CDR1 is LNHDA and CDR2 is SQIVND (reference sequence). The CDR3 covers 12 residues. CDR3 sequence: CASSIGQAEAFF. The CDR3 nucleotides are TGTGCCAGTAGTATTGGACAAGCTGAAGCTTTCTTT.

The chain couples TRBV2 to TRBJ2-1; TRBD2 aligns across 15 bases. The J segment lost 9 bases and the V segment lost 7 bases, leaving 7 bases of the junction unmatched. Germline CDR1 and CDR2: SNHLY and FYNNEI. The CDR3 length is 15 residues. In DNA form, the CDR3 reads TGTGCCAGCAAGCCGGGACTAGCGGGGGGAAGTGAGCAGTTCTTC. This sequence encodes CASKPGLAGGSEQFF.

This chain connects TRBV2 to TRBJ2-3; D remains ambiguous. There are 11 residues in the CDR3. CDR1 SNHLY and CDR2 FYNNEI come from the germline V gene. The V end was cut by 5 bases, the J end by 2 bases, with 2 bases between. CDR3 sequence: CASSYTDTQYF. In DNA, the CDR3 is TGTGCCAGCAGTTACACAGATACGCAGTATTTT.

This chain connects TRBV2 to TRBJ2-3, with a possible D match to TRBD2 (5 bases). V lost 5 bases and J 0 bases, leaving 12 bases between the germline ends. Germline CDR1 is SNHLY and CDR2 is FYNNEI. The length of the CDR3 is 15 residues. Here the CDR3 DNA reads TGTGCCAGCAGTCCCTACGGGGAAAGCACAGATACGCAGTATTTT. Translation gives CASSPYGESTDTQYF.

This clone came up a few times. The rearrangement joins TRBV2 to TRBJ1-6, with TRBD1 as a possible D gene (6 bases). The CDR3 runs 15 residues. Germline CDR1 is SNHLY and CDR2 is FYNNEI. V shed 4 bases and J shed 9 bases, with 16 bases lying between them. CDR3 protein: CASSGQVGGVSPLHF. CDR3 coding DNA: TGTGCCAGCAGTGGACAGGTCGGTGGGGTTTCACCCCTCCACTTT.

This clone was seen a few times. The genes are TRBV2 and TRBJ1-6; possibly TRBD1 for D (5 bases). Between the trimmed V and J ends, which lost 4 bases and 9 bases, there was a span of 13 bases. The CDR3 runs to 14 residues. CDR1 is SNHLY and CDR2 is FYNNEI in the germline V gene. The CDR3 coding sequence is TGTGCCAGCAGTGTTAGACAGCCTCCTTCACCCCTCCACTTT. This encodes CASSVRQPPSPLHF.

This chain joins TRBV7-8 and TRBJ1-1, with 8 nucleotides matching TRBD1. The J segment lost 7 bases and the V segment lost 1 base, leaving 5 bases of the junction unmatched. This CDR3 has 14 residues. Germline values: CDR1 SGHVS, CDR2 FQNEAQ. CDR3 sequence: CASSLGTGQVEAFF. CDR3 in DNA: TGTGCCAGCAGCTTAGGTACGGGACAGGTTGAAGCTTTCTTT.

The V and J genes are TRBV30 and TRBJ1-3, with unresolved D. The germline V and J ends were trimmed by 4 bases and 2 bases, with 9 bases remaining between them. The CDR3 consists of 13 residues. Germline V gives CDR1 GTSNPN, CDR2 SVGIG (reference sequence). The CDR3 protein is CAWTRPPGNTIYF. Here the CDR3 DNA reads TGTGCCTGGACTAGGCCCCCTGGAAACACCATATATTTT.